This entry is about one T cell receptor beta chain. This CDR3 spans 15 amino acids. Per the germline V gene, CDR1 is LNHDA and CDR2 is SQIVND (reference sequence). Trimming stripped 3 bases from V and 2 bases from J, with 14 bases between. The data belong to a study of blood T cell repertoires in COVID-19. Clones were read by immunoSEQ multiplex PCR, and TCRdb kept only the in-frame ones, dropping some. This sample yields 150,000 or so clones, of which over 80% are seen a single time; about 5% belongs to the top ten. This TCR was recovered from a man aged 65 to 79 who had been exposed to COVID-19. Sequenced: PBMCs or T cells enriched from blood (not recorded which). The gene calls are TRBV19 and TRBJ2-7, with D hard to call. The chain's CDR3 is CASSIRASETYEQYF. In nucleotides, the CDR3 is TGTGCCAGTAGTATTCGAGCCAGCGAAACCTACGAGCAGTACTTC.